Listed below are T cell receptor beta chains from one sample, sequenced in a study of blood T cell repertoires in COVID-19. TCRdb keeps only in-frame clones here, not all; method: immunoSEQ multiplex PCR. Of 150,000 to 200,000 clones in the sample, about 85% were seen once. The specimen sequenced was peripheral blood. The receptors here all came from an elderly woman with acute or convalescent COVID-19. CDR3s include the opening cysteine and the closing phenylalanine or tryptophan.

V gene	J gene	CDR3 protein
TRBV12-5	TRBJ2-5	CASATAPGETQYF
TRBV3-1/TRBV3-2	TRBJ2-1	CASSPAGVKNNEQFF
TRBV7-2	TRBJ1-6	CASSQPLSSYNSPLHF
TRBV24-1	TRBJ1-1	CATTPTQLMNTEAFF
TRBV2	TRBJ2-7	CASSDRYEQYF
TRBV2	TRBJ1-4	CASSEGRRGVQLFF
TRBV15	TRBJ2-7	CATSRGLAGALSYEQYF
TRBV5-4	TRBJ1-5	CASSLAPEQPQHF
TRBV7-9	TRBJ2-3	CASTATGVPTDTQYF
TRBV5-1	TRBJ2-1	CASSGSGVTYNEQFF
TRBV6-5	TRBJ1-5	CASSLSGGGQPQHF
TRBV5-1	TRBJ1-6	CASSQGSEFSPLHF
TRBV7-6	TRBJ2-7	CASSHASGEQYF
TRBV5-6	TRBJ2-1	CASSLGGREGQFF
TRBV6-5	TRBJ1-4	CASGGHLNEKLFF
TRBV19	TRBJ1-1	CASIRKGHNTEAFF
TRBV5-1	TRBJ1-6	CASSLAGTANSPLHF
TRBV6-6	TRBJ1-6	CASSLRRQVSSYNSPLHF
TRBV7-9	TRBJ1-2	CASSSGNPRGYTF
TRBV12-3/TRBV12-4	TRBJ2-7	CASSFGQAYEQYF
TRBV5-4	TRBJ2-2	CASSLDLQGGGELFF
TRBV3-1/TRBV3-2	TRBJ2-1	CASSRLGLAGANEQFF
TRBV7-2	TRBJ2-1	CASSSGGGLAGGSEQFF
TRBV6-5	TRBJ1-2	CASSYRQGSGYTF
TRBV7-6	TRBJ1-6	CASSLNSPSSYNSPLHF
TRBV28	TRBJ1-2	CASSFGQSPYGYTF
TRBV5-6	TRBJ2-4	CASSLGRETKNIQYF
TRBV19	TRBJ2-3	CASTPGAGEGDTQYF
TRBV6-5	TRBJ2-7	CASSSRDRGQGEQYF
TRBV5-8	TRBJ1-3	CASSLAAGAGNTIYF
TRBV18	TRBJ2-7	CASSRDREAEQYF